The present entry profiles one T cell receptor (beta chain) with its context. Its antigen remains undetermined. Nothing much larger sits one base from this clone, and base qualities are not available. The data were taken from a study of T cell changes during pregnancy in multiple sclerosis (dated 2019 in TCRdb). About the study as a whole: In women with multiple sclerosis, the researchers looked at how the T cell repertoire shifted as pregnancy progressed.

Receptor amplification or capture employed the immunoSEQ multiplex PCR assay. The immuneACCESS repertoire file appears here via TCRdb, limited to in-frame rearrangements. These files lack a portion of the clones; in checked studies, under half of the deficit traces to unresolved V genes, and the cause of the others is not known. Counted in this sample were some 85,000 clones; nearly 95% of them appeared once. The ten largest clones add up to about 1% of the sample. Trimming removed 5 bases from V and 5 bases from J; the gene matches leave 9 bases unexplained. Spanning cysteine to phenylalanine, the CDR3 consists of 14 amino acids. Here the CDR3 DNA is all that survives: 42 bases in frame from base 1. CDR1 and CDR2 are read off the germline V gene (reference sequence) as SGHKS and YYEKEE.

The sequence came from a female donor with multiple sclerosis, enrolled in a pregnancy study. The specimen comprised peripheral blood, sampled in the second trimester of pregnancy. Recombination linked TRBV5-5 to TRBJ1-2, with 7 central nucleotides matching TRBD1. The DNA sequence follows: TGTGCCAGCAGTTTACAGGGGATGGGGTATGGCTACACCTTC. The translation is CASSLQGMGYGYTF.